This T cell receptor beta chain emerged from a study of blood T cell repertoires in COVID-19. Study-level information: Samples came from the United States, Italy and Spain, spanning acute and convalescent COVID-19. T cells, B-cell-depleted T cells, or PBMCs provided the cDNA or gDNA that served as material.

J was trimmed by 5 bases and V by 4 bases; bases with no gene match: 8. Germline V gene data show CDR1 as MNHEY and CDR2 as SVGAGI. This CDR3 is built from 15 residues. Study processing details: Reference gene primer amplification gave estimated nucleated cell counts. The table came from immunoSEQ multiplex PCR; TCRdb's copy has only in-frame clones and leaves some out. V and J calls and clone size come straight from that table; D and trimming were deduced from the DNA. Here the sample spans over 110,000 clones, approximately 88% being singletons. The specimen sequenced was peripheral blood. This TCR was sampled from a human donor in a cohort sampled during active COVID-19. The chain combines TRBV6-5 with TRBJ1-1; the match to TRBD1 covers 9 bases. CDR3 in DNA: TGTGCCAGCAGTTCTCCGGGACAGGGTCGGACTGAAGCTTTCTTT. This translates into CASSSPGQGRTEAFF.